This T cell receptor beta chain was captured by sequencing in a study of human T cells and chemical hapten exposure. Turning to the study itself: Upper inner arm skin measuring around 2 cm by around 2 cm received 2% DPC for sensitization.

V was trimmed by 5 bases and J by 10 bases, leaving 12 bases between them. Germline CDR1 reads SGHTA; CDR2 reads FQGNSA. CDR3 length equals 13 residues. Unique molecular identifiers were attached to individual cDNA molecules during library preparation. TCRdb redid the calling of the RACE reads with MiXCR, one entry per CDR3 protein. Of about 80,000 distinct CDR3 sequences listed, roughly 10% are singletons. Stated time point: patch test 2, 6 weeks after DPC sensitization. The treatment here: therapeutic diphenylcyclopropenone sensitization with weekly scalp DPC. At every patch-test visit, blood was drawn before the patch test was applied. This clonotype has just a few counts.

This TCR was sampled from a woman aged 25 to 45 with alopecia areata. Some clones in this sample may be carry-over from other donors' samples. The rearrangement uses TRBV7-2 and TRBJ1-6; D perhaps matches TRBD1 (6 bases). The material sequenced was whole blood, taken in connection with sensitization to the hapten diphenylcyclopropenone (DPC). As DNA, the CDR3 is TGTGCCAGCAGCCCGACAGGAGGCTCACCCCTCCACTTT. Its translation: CASSPTGGSPLHF.